These T cell receptor beta chains were read from a single sample in a study of T cell changes during pregnancy in multiple sclerosis. Using immunoSEQ multiplex PCR, the repertoire was profiled, and TCRdb retains in-frame clones only, with some absent. The sample has under 15,000 clones; about nine tenths are singletons. Sample: CD8+ T cells from peripheral blood mononuclear cells, taken in the second trimester of pregnancy. The receptors shown here come from a female donor in good health, enrolled as a control in a pregnancy study. Both conserved end residues are part of each CDR3. D genes are given only for firm matches.

V gene	D gene	J gene	CDR3 protein
TRBV27	TRBD2	TRBJ2-7	CASGGGIGTSAHEQYF
TRBV6-1	NA	TRBJ2-4	CASSDQGKKNIQYF
TRBV6-4	NA	TRBJ2-1	CASSDNGREQFF
TRBV7-8	TRBD2	TRBJ2-1	CASSSTTSGTRSQGGSYNEQFF
TRBV27	NA	TRBJ2-1	CASSLGVLGGEQFF
TRBV4-2	NA	TRBJ1-2	CASSLNRVFIYGYTF
TRBV5-6	TRBD1	TRBJ1-6	CASSLRDRLWPPLHF
TRBV9	NA	TRBJ2-3	CASSVEVGGGPGDTQYF
TRBV7-2	TRBD2	TRBJ2-7	CASSPEGGRKGEQYF
TRBV6-1	TRBD2	TRBJ2-7	CASSEASGGSYEQYF
TRBV6-5	NA	TRBJ1-2	CASSYVEGVAYGYTF
TRBV9	NA	TRBJ2-3	CASSVAVGAGTDTQYF
TRBV12-5	NA	TRBJ1-2	CASGAFKTGGYTF
TRBV6-4	NA	TRBJ2-3	CASSDSTDTDTQYF
TRBV7-8	NA	TRBJ1-1	CASSLVGQLTEAFF
TRBV30	NA	TRBJ1-5	CAWSPPGVQPQHF
TRBV28	TRBD1	TRBJ2-7	CASSLTGSGYEQYF
TRBV7-2	NA	TRBJ2-1	CASSLFRFFAYNEQFF
TRBV11-2	NA	TRBJ2-7	CASAIYRGGYEQYF
TRBV4-2	NA	TRBJ2-2	CASSQEAWVPGELFF
TRBV6-7	TRBD1	TRBJ1-1	CASSRDRAPEAFF
TRBV29-1	TRBD2	TRBJ2-7	CSAMGLAGGPSYEQYF